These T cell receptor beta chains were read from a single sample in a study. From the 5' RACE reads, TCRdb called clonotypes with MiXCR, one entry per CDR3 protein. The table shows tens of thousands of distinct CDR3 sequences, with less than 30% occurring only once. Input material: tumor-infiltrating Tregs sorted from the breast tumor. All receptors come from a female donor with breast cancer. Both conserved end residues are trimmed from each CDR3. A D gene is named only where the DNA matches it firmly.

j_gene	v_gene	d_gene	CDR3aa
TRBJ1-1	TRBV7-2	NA	ASSFRSRDTEAF
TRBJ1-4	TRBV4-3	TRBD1	ASSQFGQGGPNEKLF
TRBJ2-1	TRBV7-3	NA	ASSLTIGDEQF
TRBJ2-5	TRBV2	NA	ASSHEQETQY
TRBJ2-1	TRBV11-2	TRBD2	ASSMSGRANNEQF
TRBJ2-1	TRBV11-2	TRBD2	ASSSPLAGGGQF
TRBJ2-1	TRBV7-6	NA	ASSLDVGERSNEQF
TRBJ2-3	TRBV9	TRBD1	ASSPESTGVDTQY
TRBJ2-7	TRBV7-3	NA	ASSLRGGAGEQY
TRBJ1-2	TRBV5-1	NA	ASRILGTRYGYT
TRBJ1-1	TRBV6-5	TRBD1	ASSEYRDRGTEAF
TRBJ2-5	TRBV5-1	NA	ASSLGDKETQY
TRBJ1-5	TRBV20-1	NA	SARGDGNQPQH
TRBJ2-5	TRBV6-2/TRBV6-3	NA	ASSTDYHITQETQY
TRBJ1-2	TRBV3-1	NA	ASSQATPGMVYGYT
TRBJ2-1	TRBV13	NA	ASSLDPGSYNEQF
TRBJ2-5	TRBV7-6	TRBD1	ASSQKIRDRQGTQY
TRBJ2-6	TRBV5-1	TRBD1	ASSLAGTGYSGANVLT
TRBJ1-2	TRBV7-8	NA	ASSLEHNGPNYGYT
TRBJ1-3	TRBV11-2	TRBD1	ASGLGQLNSGNTIY
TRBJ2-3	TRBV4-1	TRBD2	ASSPIPGTSGADTQY
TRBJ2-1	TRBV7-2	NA	ASSLGLGQGGGNKQF
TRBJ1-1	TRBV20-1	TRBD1	SATRQGNTEAF
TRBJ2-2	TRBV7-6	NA	ASSLDAGTGELF
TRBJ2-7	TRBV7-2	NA	ASSQGGTSYEQY
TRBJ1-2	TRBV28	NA	ASQDSQHGYT
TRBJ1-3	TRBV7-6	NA	ASSLGVSGNTIY
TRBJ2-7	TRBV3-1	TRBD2	ASSQTGGTSAIEQY
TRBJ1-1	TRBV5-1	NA	TSSLEAGNTEAF
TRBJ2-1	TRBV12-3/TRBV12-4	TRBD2	ASRVSGEAGEQF
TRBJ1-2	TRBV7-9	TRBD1	ASSYGTGDGYT
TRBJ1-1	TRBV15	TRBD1	ATSGNRGLVTEAF
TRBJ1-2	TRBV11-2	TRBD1	ASSPNQDRAYGYT
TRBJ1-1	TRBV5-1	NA	ASSFNRDTEAF
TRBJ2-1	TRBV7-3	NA	ASSLVQGTSYNEQF
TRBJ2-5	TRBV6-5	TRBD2	ASSWGLAGLETQY
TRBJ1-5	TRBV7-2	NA	ASSPVGQPQH
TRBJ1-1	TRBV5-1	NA	ASSITTNTEAF
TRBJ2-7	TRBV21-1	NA	ASSKVDSTYEQY
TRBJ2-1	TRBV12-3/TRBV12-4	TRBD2	ATSPAGGRWNEQF
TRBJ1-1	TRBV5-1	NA	ASSPGGSEAF